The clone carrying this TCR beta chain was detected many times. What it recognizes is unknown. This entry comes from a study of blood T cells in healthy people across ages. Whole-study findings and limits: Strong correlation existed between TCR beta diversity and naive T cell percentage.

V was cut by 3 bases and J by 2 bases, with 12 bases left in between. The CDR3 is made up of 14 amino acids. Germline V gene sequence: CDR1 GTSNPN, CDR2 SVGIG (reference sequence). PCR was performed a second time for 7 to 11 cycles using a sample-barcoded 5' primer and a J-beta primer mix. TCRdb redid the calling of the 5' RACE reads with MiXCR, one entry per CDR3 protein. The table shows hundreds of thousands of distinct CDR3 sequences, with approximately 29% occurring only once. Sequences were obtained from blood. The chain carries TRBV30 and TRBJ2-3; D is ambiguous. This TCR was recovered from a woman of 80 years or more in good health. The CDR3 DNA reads TGTGCCTGGAGCTACGGGCAAATCACAGATACGCAGTATTTT. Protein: CAWSYGQITDTQYF.